The sequence of this TCR beta chain was determined in a study of T-cell memory formation after mild COVID-19. The wider study: Most TCR clusters belonged to a single donor. Study-wide results and limits: Clones that contracted from day 15 to 85 had balanced CD4/CD8; later expanders were CD4+ biased.

TCRdb itself ran the 5' RACE reads through MiXCR, one entry per CDR3 protein. The sample lists 10,000 to 15,000 distinct CDR3 sequences, roughly 14% occurring once. Germline V gene sequence: CDR1 GTSNPN, CDR2 SVGIG (reference sequence). The V gene lost 1 base and the J gene lost 10 bases, with 8 bases spanning the gap. This CDR3 region has 11 residues. This clonotype was counted at least ten times. Its specificity is unknown. The J gene is TRBJ2-1, the V gene TRBV30; no clear D. This clonotype was sampled from a man in his late teens or twenties who had mild COVID-19 (a few samples of this study predate the infection). Cell type and time point are not known. The sample taken for sequencing was PBMCs or a T cell subset sorted from them (not recorded which). The CDR3, as DNA: TGTGCCTGGAGTGGCGGAAGCGAGCAGTTCTTC. Its protein product is CAWSGGSEQFF.